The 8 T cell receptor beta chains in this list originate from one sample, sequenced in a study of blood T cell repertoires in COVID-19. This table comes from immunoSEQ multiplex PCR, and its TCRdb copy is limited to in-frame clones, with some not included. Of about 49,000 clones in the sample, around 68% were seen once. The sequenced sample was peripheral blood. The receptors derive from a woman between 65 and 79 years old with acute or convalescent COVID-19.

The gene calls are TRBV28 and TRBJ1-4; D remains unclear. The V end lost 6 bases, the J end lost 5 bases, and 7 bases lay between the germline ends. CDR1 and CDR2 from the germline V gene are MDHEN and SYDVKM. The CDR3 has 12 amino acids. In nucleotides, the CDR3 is TGTGCCAGCAGCCCACAGAATGAAAAACTGTTTTTT. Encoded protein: CASSPQNEKLFF.

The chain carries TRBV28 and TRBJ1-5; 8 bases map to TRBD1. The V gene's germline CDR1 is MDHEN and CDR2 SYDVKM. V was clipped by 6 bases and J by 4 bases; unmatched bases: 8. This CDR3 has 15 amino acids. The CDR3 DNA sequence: TGTGCCAGCAGACGATCAGGGGGCGGTAATCAGCCCCAGCATTTT. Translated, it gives CASRRSGGGNQPQHF. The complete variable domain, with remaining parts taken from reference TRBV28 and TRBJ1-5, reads DVKVTQSSRYLVKRTGEKVFLECVQDMDHENMFWYRQDPGLGLRLIYFSYDVKMKEKGDIPEGYSVSREKKERFSLILESASTNQTSMYLCASRRSGGGNQPQHFGDGTRLSIL.

CDR3 nucleotides: TGTGCCAGCAGCTTCAGCGGGGGAGCCACAGATACGCAGTATTTT. Its translation is CASSFSGGATDTQYF. J is TRBJ2-3 and V is TRBV3-1 (or the pseudogene TRBV3-2); 8 bases match TRBD2. The CDR3 loop spans 15 amino acids. V dropped 5 bases and J dropped 2; count of bases not matched to a gene: 6. CDR1 and CDR2 (germline): LGHDT, YNNKEL (reference sequence).

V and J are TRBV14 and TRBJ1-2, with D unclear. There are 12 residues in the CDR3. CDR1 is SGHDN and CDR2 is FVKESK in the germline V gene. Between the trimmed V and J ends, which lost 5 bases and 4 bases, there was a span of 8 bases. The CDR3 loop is CASSYSLYGYTF. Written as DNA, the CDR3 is TGTGCCAGCAGCTACAGCCTCTATGGCTACACCTTC.

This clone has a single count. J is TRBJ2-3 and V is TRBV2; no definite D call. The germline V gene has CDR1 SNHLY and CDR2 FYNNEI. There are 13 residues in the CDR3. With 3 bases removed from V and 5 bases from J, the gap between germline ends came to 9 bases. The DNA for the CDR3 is TGTGCCAGCAGTGACGTTGGTAGAGATACGCAGTATTTT. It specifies CASSDVGRDTQYF.

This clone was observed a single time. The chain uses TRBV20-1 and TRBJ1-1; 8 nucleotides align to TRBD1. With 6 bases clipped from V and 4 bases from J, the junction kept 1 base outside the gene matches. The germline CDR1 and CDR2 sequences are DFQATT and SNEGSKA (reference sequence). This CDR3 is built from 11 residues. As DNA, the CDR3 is TGCAGTGCAGACAGGGGCACTGAAGCTTTCTTT. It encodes CSADRGTEAFF.

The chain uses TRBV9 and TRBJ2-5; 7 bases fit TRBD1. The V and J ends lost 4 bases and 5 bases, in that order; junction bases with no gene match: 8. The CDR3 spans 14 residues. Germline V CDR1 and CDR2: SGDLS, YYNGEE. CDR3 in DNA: TGTGCCAGCAGCACCGAACAGGGGCCGGAGACCCAGTACTTC. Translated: CASSTEQGPETQYF. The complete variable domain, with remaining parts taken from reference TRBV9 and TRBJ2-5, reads DSGVTQTPKHLITATGQRVTLRCSPRSGDLSVYWYQQSLDQGLQFLIQYYNGEERAKGNILERFSAQQFPDLHSELNLSSLELGDSALYFCASSTEQGPETQYFGPGTRLLVL.

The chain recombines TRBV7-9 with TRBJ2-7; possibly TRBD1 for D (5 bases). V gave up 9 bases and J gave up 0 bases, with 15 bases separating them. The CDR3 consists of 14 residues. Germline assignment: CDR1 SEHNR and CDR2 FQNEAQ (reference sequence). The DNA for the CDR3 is TGTGCCAGTACCTCCGACAGTAGCTCCTACGAGCAGTACTTC. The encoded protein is CASTSDSSSYEQYF.